The rows below give T cell receptor beta chains drawn from one sample of a study of molecular identifiers for immune sequencing clone quantification. TCRdb passed the PCR reads through MiXCR, listing each CDR3 protein once. In the table there are over 65,000 distinct CDR3 sequences, roughly 23% of which are singletons. Source material: naive CD8+ T cells from blood, with Jurkat cell RNA spiked in. The receptors originated from a human donor in good health. Some libraries in this study had Jurkat cell RNA spiked in. The conserved cysteine and the conserved F or W are not part of the CDR3 here.

v_call | cdr3_length | cdr3_aa
TRBV4-3 | 12 | ASSQNRDNSPLH
TRBV11-2 | 15 | ASSLATSDVFTDTQY
TRBV15 | 10 | ATSREDQPQH
TRBV19 | 14 | ASSWGQSSGANVLT
TRBV24-1 | 14 | ATSDSGGGIQETQY
TRBV29-1 | 19 | SAHVRSRGTAGGLVSYEQY
TRBV5-6 | 14 | ASSLEFLVPQETQY
TRBV5-8 | 11 | ASKVRGNSPLH
TRBV6-2/TRBV6-3 | 13 | ASSTRDRVTYEQY
TRBV7-6 | 13 | ASSLYPGRDEKLF
TRBV27 | 11 | ASSSGFTYEQY
TRBV24-1 | 15 | ATSDNGQGIVAGELF
TRBV3-1 | 13 | ASSQDRGSGNELY
TRBV10-1 | 13 | ASSPGQGQETTQY
TRBV4-1 | 15 | ASSQDPQGARGTEAF